Listed below are T cell receptor beta chains from one sample, sequenced in a study of blood T cell repertoires in COVID-19. Method: immunoSEQ multiplex PCR; TCRdb's copy keeps in-frame clones and lacks some. The sample holds under 350,000 clones; approximately 83% are singletons and the top ten take 8% to 9.5%. The sequencing sample was made of peripheral blood. All receptors derive from a woman between 45 and 60 years old who had recovered from COVID-19. Each CDR3 is given with its conserved first and last residue. The D gene is left open where the match is weak. Some rows have no size entry. The others give once, few or many, or a class for an expanded clone.

abundance: .
j_gene: TRBJ1-1
d_gene: .
v_gene: TRBV5-5
CDR3aa: CASSLASKNTEAFF
CDR3nt: TGTGCCAGCAGCTTGGCGAGCAAGAACACTGAAGCTTTCTTT

abundance: few
j_gene: TRBJ2-7
d_gene: TRBD1
v_gene: TRBV28
CDR3aa: CASSLEGTVEYF
CDR3nt: TGTGCCAGCAGTTTAGAGGGGACAGTGGAGTACTTC

abundance: .
j_gene: TRBJ2-2
d_gene: TRBD1
v_gene: TRBV28
CDR3aa: CASSLRQGASGELFF
CDR3nt: TGTGCCAGCAGTCTCCGACAGGGGGCGTCCGGGGAGCTGTTTTTT

abundance: .
j_gene: TRBJ2-1
d_gene: TRBD2
v_gene: TRBV4-1
CDR3aa: CASSQTSGLADYNEQFF
CDR3nt: TGCGCCAGCAGCCAAACCTCGGGACTAGCAGACTACAATGAGCAGTTCTTC

abundance: .
j_gene: TRBJ2-7
d_gene: TRBD1
v_gene: TRBV6-5
CDR3aa: CASGTGAYEQYF
CDR3nt: TGTGCCAGCGGGACAGGAGCCTACGAGCAGTACTTC

abundance: .
j_gene: TRBJ2-3
d_gene: TRBD2
v_gene: TRBV7-2
CDR3aa: CASSLAGVGTDTQYF
CDR3nt: TGTGCCAGCAGTTTAGCGGGAGTGGGAACAGATACGCAGTATTTT

abundance: .
j_gene: TRBJ2-1
d_gene: .
v_gene: TRBV5-1
CDR3aa: CASSQNVVAPEYNEQFF
CDR3nt: TGCGCCAGCAGCCAGAACGTAGTAGCGCCCGAATACAATGAGCAGTTCTTC

abundance: .
j_gene: TRBJ2-5
d_gene: .
v_gene: TRBV7-2
CDR3aa: CASSLPPSRGKETQYF
CDR3nt: TGTGCCAGCAGCTTACCGCCCTCTCGGGGAAAAGAGACCCAGTACTTC

abundance: .
j_gene: TRBJ2-5
d_gene: TRBD1
v_gene: TRBV4-1
CDR3aa: CASSRGRGQGAETQYF
CDR3nt: TGCGCCAGCAGCCGGGGGAGGGGACAGGGGGCCGAGACCCAGTACTTC

abundance: .
j_gene: TRBJ2-7
d_gene: TRBD1
v_gene: TRBV28
CDR3aa: CATSDPDRGAVNEQYF
CDR3nt: TGTGCCACCAGCGACCCGGACAGGGGCGCTGTAAACGAGCAGTACTTC

abundance: .
j_gene: TRBJ2-4
d_gene: TRBD2
v_gene: TRBV24-1
CDR3aa: CATSETSGVQNIQYF
CDR3nt: TGTGCCACCAGCGAGACTAGCGGGGTCCAAAACATTCAGTACTTC

abundance: .
j_gene: TRBJ2-3
d_gene: .
v_gene: TRBV6-5
CDR3aa: CASIEQGSRTDTQYF
CDR3nt: TGTGCCAGCATCGAACAGGGTTCTCGCACAGATACGCAGTATTTT

abundance: .
j_gene: TRBJ1-6
d_gene: .
v_gene: TRBV5-4
CDR3aa: CASSLGIGGSSYNSPLHF
CDR3nt: TGTGCCAGCAGCTTGGGTATAGGAGGGAGCTCCTATAATTCACCCCTCCACTTT

abundance: .
j_gene: TRBJ2-6
d_gene: .
v_gene: TRBV5-4
CDR3aa: CASNRDSGANVLTF
CDR3nt: TGTGCCAGCAACAGGGACTCTGGGGCCAACGTCCTGACTTTC

abundance: .
j_gene: TRBJ2-1
d_gene: .
v_gene: TRBV20-1
CDR3aa: CSASWSEQFF
CDR3nt: TGCAGTGCTTCTTGGAGTGAGCAGTTCTTC

abundance: .
j_gene: TRBJ2-1
d_gene: .
v_gene: TRBV7-3
CDR3aa: CASSSTPASQNEQFF
CDR3nt: TGTGCCAGCAGCTCCACCCCAGCTAGTCAGAATGAGCAGTTCTTC

abundance: .
j_gene: TRBJ2-3
d_gene: TRBD2
v_gene: TRBV28
CDR3aa: CASNYGLISGSKDTQYF
CDR3nt: TGTGCCAGCAATTACGGTCTGATTAGCGGGAGTAAGGATACGCAGTATTTT

abundance: once
j_gene: TRBJ1-6
d_gene: .
v_gene: TRBV30
CDR3aa: CAWTTTGGIDSPLHF
CDR3nt: TGTGCCTGGACCACGACCGGGGGGATAGATTCACCCCTCCACTTT

abundance: .
j_gene: TRBJ1-2
d_gene: TRBD1
v_gene: TRBV5-1
CDR3aa: CASSIDNYRGNYGYTF
CDR3nt: TGCGCCAGCAGCATCGATAACTACAGGGGTAACTATGGCTACACCTTC

abundance: .
j_gene: TRBJ1-2
d_gene: TRBD1
v_gene: TRBV28
CDR3aa: CASRGVGQGDGYTF
CDR3nt: TGTGCCAGCAGGGGGGTGGGACAGGGGGATGGCTACACCTTC

abundance: .
j_gene: TRBJ1-1
d_gene: TRBD1
v_gene: TRBV7-3
CDR3aa: CASSFQGATEAFF
CDR3nt: TGTGCCAGCAGCTTCCAGGGGGCCACTGAAGCTTTCTTT

abundance: .
j_gene: TRBJ2-1
d_gene: TRBD2
v_gene: TRBV3-1/TRBV3-2
CDR3aa: CASSQAPDIAGAPREQFF
CDR3nt: TGTGCCAGCAGCCAGGCCCCGGATATAGCGGGGGCACCCAGGGAGCAGTTCTTC

abundance: .
j_gene: TRBJ1-4
d_gene: TRBD1
v_gene: TRBV11-2
CDR3aa: CASSLGDRFPSNEKLFF
CDR3nt: TGTGCCAGCAGCTTAGGGGACAGGTTCCCCTCTAATGAAAAACTGTTTTTT

abundance: .
j_gene: TRBJ2-1
d_gene: .
v_gene: TRBV19
CDR3aa: CASSKFPLPPSSYNEQFF
CDR3nt: TGTGCCAGTAGTAAGTTTCCCCTCCCCCCGAGCTCCTACAATGAGCAGTTCTTC

abundance: .
j_gene: TRBJ1-1
d_gene: .
v_gene: TRBV7-2
CDR3aa: CASSLTRNTEAFF
CDR3nt: TGTGCCAGCAGCCTAACCCGGAACACTGAAGCTTTCTTT

abundance: .
j_gene: TRBJ2-3
d_gene: TRBD2
v_gene: TRBV6-2/TRBV6-3
CDR3aa: CASSQRTSGYTDTQYF
CDR3nt: TGTGCCAGCAGCCAAAGGACTAGCGGATACACAGATACGCAGTATTTT

abundance: .
j_gene: TRBJ1-2
d_gene: TRBD1
v_gene: TRBV7-9
CDR3aa: CASSLGPYRGSSYGYTF
CDR3nt: TGTGCCAGCAGCTTAGGGCCCTACAGGGGGAGTAGCTATGGCTACACCTTC

abundance: .
j_gene: TRBJ2-1
d_gene: TRBD2
v_gene: TRBV3-1/TRBV3-2
CDR3aa: CASSQDPSGRGGEQFF
CDR3nt: TGTGCCAGCAGCCAAGACCCTAGCGGGAGGGGTGGTGAGCAGTTCTTC